A single sample is the source of the 26 T cell receptor beta chains below, sequenced in a study of T-cell memory formation after mild COVID-19. TCRdb re-called the 5' RACE reads through MiXCR, storing one row per CDR3 protein. The sample records 250,000 to 300,000 distinct CDR3 sequences, approximately 19% being singletons. Sequencing input: PBMCs or a T cell subset sorted from them (not recorded which). Source of these receptors: a man younger than 35 who had mild COVID-19 (a few samples of this study predate the infection). Cell type and time point are not known.

The gene calls are TRBV29-1 and TRBJ2-3; D is unresolved. The ends were cut back, 5 bases at V and 6 bases at J, with 6 bases in the middle. The germline V gene encodes CDR1 SQVTM and CDR2 ANQGSEA. The CDR3 has 10 residues. This CDR3 reads CSVFLDTQYF. DNA of the CDR3: TGCAGCGTTTTCTTGGATACGCAGTATTTT.

The chain joins TRBV4-1 to TRBJ1-1; D is undetermined. V dropped 3 bases and J dropped 1 base, with 9 bases sitting between them. Germline V gene lookup returns CDR1 MGHRA and CDR2 YSYEKL. This CDR3 region has 14 residues. In nucleotides, the CDR3 is TGCGCCAGCAGCCACCCACGGACGAACACTGAAGCTTTCTTT. Its translation: CASSHPRTNTEAFF.

This chain connects TRBV5-1 to TRBJ2-2, with TRBD1 as a possible D gene (6 bases). The CDR3 totals 16 residues. CDR1 is SGHRS and CDR2 is YFSETQ in the germline V gene. Trimming removed 0 bases from V and 9 bases from J, with 18 bases in between. The CDR3 is CASSLGTPQGAWELFF. The CDR3 coding sequence is TGCGCCAGCAGCTTGGGGACTCCACAGGGTGCATGGGAGCTGTTTTTT.

This chain links TRBV6-6 with TRBJ2-3; unclear D gene. Trimming shortened V by 8 bases and J by 0 bases, and 9 bases separated the two germline ends. This CDR3 comprises 13 residues. From germline, CDR1 is MNHNY and CDR2 SVGAGI (reference sequence). The CDR3 sequence is CASAVRSTDTQYF. The CDR3 DNA sequence: TGTGCCAGCGCGGTCCGTAGCACAGATACGCAGTATTTT.

The rearrangement links TRBV5-1 to TRBJ1-1; the D gene is possibly TRBD1 (6 bases). V was trimmed by 3 bases and J by 3 bases, leaving 9 bases between them. Germline-derived CDR1 and CDR2 are SGHRS and YFSETQ. The CDR3 is 13 residues long. CDR3 nucleotide sequence: TGCGCCAGCAGCTACAGGGCGGACACTGAAGCTTTCTTT. This gives the protein CASSYRADTEAFF.

V gene TRBV27 combines with J gene TRBJ2-1; weak D call: TRBD2 (7 bases). The CDR3 is 15 amino acids. V lost 4 bases to trimming and J lost 5 bases, with 15 bases between them. Germline assignment: CDR1 MNHEY and CDR2 SMNVEV (reference sequence). CDR3 sequence: CASSSAAGANNEQFF. The CDR3 coding sequence is TGTGCCAGCAGTTCTGCCGCGGGGGCGAACAATGAGCAGTTCTTC.

This clonotype was seen ten or more times. The chain recombines TRBV7-2 with TRBJ2-5; possibly TRBD2 for D (6 bases). From germline, CDR1 is SGHTA and CDR2 FQGNSA. The CDR3 has 14 amino acids. Trimming cost V 3 bases and J 2 bases, with 10 bases left between them. The CDR3 DNA is TGTGCCAGCAGCTTCTTAGCGGATCAAGAGACCCAGTACTTC. It encodes CASSFLADQETQYF.

This clonotype has a handful of counts. The V call is TRBV28, the J call TRBJ1-4, with unresolved D. The CDR3 covers 12 residues. The germline V gene encodes CDR1 MDHEN and CDR2 SYDVKM. Trimming removed 2 bases from V and 6 bases from J, with 4 bases in between. Written as DNA, the CDR3 is TGTGCCAGCAGTTTAGTCCATGAAAAACTGTTTTTT. Amino acid sequence: CASSLVHEKLFF.

Many counts were recorded for this clonotype. The gene calls are TRBV10-3 and TRBJ1-5, with 7 bases aligning to TRBD1. V trimming: 10 bases; J trimming: 6 bases; junction bases outside the gene matches: 15. The CDR3 sequence is 15 residues long. The germline V gene encodes CDR1 ENHRY and CDR2 SYGVKD. Here the CDR3 reads CATKSGQSDGQPQHF. In DNA, the CDR3 is TGTGCCACTAAATCGGGACAGTCTGACGGTCAGCCCCAGCATTTT.

The chain has TRBV7-2 and TRBJ2-1, with a possible D match to TRBD2 (6 bases). With 2 bases removed from V and 4 bases from J, the gap between germline ends came to 12 bases. The CDR3 totals 15 residues. The germline CDR1 and CDR2 sequences are SGHTA and FQGNSA. The CDR3 region has the DNA TGTGCCAGCAGCTTAATGGGGGGTGGGTACAATGAGCAGTTCTTC. It is translated as CASSLMGGGYNEQFF.

J is TRBJ2-3 and V is TRBV30, with D perhaps matching TRBD1 (5 bases). This CDR3 spans 12 amino acids. Germline CDR1 and CDR2: GTSNPN and SVGIG (reference sequence). Trimming pared 4 bases from V and 8 bases from J, leaving 13 bases between. CDR3 loop: CAWKGNGVTQYF. Written as DNA, the CDR3 is TGTGCCTGGAAGGGGAATGGAGTTACGCAGTATTTT.

J is TRBJ1-1 and V is TRBV7-9, with D unclear. The V end lost 8 bases, the J end lost 0 bases, and 7 bases lay between the germline ends. The CDR3 has 12 amino acids. In germline, CDR1 is SEHNR, CDR2 FQNEAQ (reference sequence). CDR3 region: CASAPVNTEAFF. CDR3 DNA sequence: TGTGCCAGCGCCCCGGTGAACACTGAAGCTTTCTTT.

This rearrangement joins TRBV18 to TRBJ2-7; D is undetermined. The CDR3 loop spans 13 amino acids. Germline V gene lookup returns CDR1 KGHSH and CDR2 LQKENI. Between the trimmed V and J ends, which lost 6 bases and 6 bases, there was a span of 15 bases. CDR3 sequence: CASSSARAREQYV. CDR3 nucleotides: TGTGCCAGCTCGTCGGCAAGGGCCCGCGAGCAGTACGTC.

There are a few counts of this clonotype. The rearrangement joins TRBV6-6 to TRBJ1-5; D perhaps matches TRBD1 (6 bases). The CDR3 has 13 amino acids. Between the trimmed V and J ends, which lost 6 bases and 6 bases, there was a span of 12 bases. Germline V CDR1 and CDR2: MNHNY, SVGAGI (reference sequence). CDR3 amino acids: CASRDGTPQPQHF. Written as DNA, the CDR3 is TGTGCCAGCAGGGACGGGACACCTCAGCCCCAGCATTTT.

The J gene is TRBJ1-1, the V gene TRBV7-3; the D is unclear. Deletions cut 4 bases from V and 4 bases from J, with 4 bases between. Germline V gives CDR1 SGHTA, CDR2 FQGTGA. The CDR3 runs 11 residues. The CDR3 here is CASSSTTEAFF. The CDR3 coding sequence is TGTGCCAGCAGCTCCACCACTGAAGCTTTCTTT.

This chain links TRBV10-3 with TRBJ1-1; 8 positions agree with TRBD1. CDR3 length equals 14 residues. V lost 6 bases to trimming and J lost 1 base; unmatched junction nucleotides: 4. Germline V lookup: CDR1 ENHRY, CDR2 SYGVKD. The chain's CDR3 is CAISVDRANTEAFF. Here the CDR3 DNA reads TGTGCCATCAGCGTGGACAGGGCGAACACTGAAGCTTTCTTT.

This rearrangement joins TRBV6-1 to TRBJ1-2; 8 bases align to TRBD1. V was clipped by 6 bases and J by 8 bases; unmatched bases: 11. Per germline, CDR1 MNHNS and CDR2 SASEGT. The CDR3 totals 14 residues. Written as DNA, the CDR3 is TGTGCCAGCAGGGGCCTTGGACAGGGAGGCGGCTACACCTTC. This sequence encodes CASRGLGQGGGYTF.

This chain links TRBV7-9 with TRBJ1-2, with unresolved D. Trimming shortened V by 6 bases and J by 0 bases, and 8 bases separated the two germline ends. This CDR3 is built from 13 residues. CDR1 and CDR2 (germline): SEHNR, FQNEAQ (reference sequence). The CDR3 DNA reads as TGTGCCAGCAGGAGGATAGCTAACTATGGCTACACCTTC. Protein product: CASRRIANYGYTF.

This clonotype occurred a few times. This rearrangement joins TRBV4-3 to TRBJ2-7; D is perhaps TRBD1 (5 bases). The CDR3 totals 10 residues. CDR1 is LGHNA and CDR2 is YSLEER in the germline V gene. CDR3 DNA: TGCGCCAGCACAGGGTACGAGCAGTTCGTC. This gives the protein CASTGYEQFV.

The CDR3 nucleotides are TGTGCCAGCAGCTTATTTATTAGGGTCCCTAGCACAGATACGCAGTATTTT. It encodes CASSLFIRVPSTDTQYF. This chain joins TRBV7-2 and TRBJ2-3; D ambiguous. The V end lost 2 bases, the J end lost 0 bases, and 15 bases lay between the germline ends. The length of the CDR3 is 17 residues. Germline CDR1 and CDR2: SGHTA and FQGNSA.

This chain links TRBV4-2 with TRBJ1-1; D perhaps matches TRBD1 (6 bases). With 4 bases removed from V and 3 bases from J, the gap between germline ends came to 12 bases. Per the germline V gene, CDR1 is LGHNA and CDR2 is YNFKEQ. There are 14 residues in the CDR3. The CDR3 sequence: CASSPRSGDTEAFF. CDR3 sequence (DNA): TGTGCCAGCAGCCCTAGGTCAGGGGACACTGAAGCTTTCTTT.

V is TRBV18 and J is TRBJ1-1; D remains ambiguous. V gave up 8 bases and J gave up 6 bases, with 10 bases separating them. CDR3 size: 11 residues. CDR1 KGHSH and CDR2 LQKENI come from the germline V gene. The CDR3 coding sequence is TGTGCCAGCCGTCAAGGCTCTGAAGCTTTCTTT. The encoded protein is CASRQGSEAFF.

This chain joins TRBV7-2 and TRBJ2-1; 10 positions match TRBD2. CDR1 is SGHTA and CDR2 is FQGNSA in the germline V gene. The CDR3 contains 15 residues. V lost 2 bases to trimming and J lost 8 bases; unmatched junction nucleotides: 6. This CDR3 reads CASSLRSGGAHEQFF. DNA of the CDR3: TGTGCCAGCAGCTTAAGGAGCGGGGGGGCCCATGAGCAGTTCTTC.

V gene TRBV5-1 combines with J gene TRBJ1-5; TRBD1 matches at 7 bases. Germline V gives CDR1 SGHRS, CDR2 YFSETQ. CDR3 size: 14 residues. The junction had 3 bases not matched to a gene; V was cut back by 0 bases and J by 6 bases. The CDR3 sequence: CASSLEAGGQPQHF. The CDR3 coding sequence is TGCGCCAGCAGCTTGGAGGCAGGGGGTCAGCCCCAGCATTTT.

This clonotype showed up many times. In DNA, the CDR3 is TGTGCCAGCAGTACTAGTAGCGGGGGGCTCTACACAGATACGCAGTATTTT. It encodes CASSTSSGGLYTDTQYF. The chain combines TRBV12-3 or TRBV12-4 with TRBJ2-3; the match to TRBD2 covers 10 bases. This CDR3 contains 17 residues. V shed 5 bases and J 2 bases; nucleotides not matched to a gene: 10.

The rearrangement uses TRBV29-1 and TRBJ2-5, with a possible D match to TRBD1 (6 bases). Trimming pared 4 bases from V and 0 bases from J, leaving 12 bases between. Per germline, CDR1 SQVTM and CDR2 ANQGSEA. This CDR3 spans 14 amino acids. The CDR3 coding sequence is TGCAGCGTTGGGGGGACAACGTACCAAGAGACCCAGTACTTC. Its translation: CSVGGTTYQETQYF.